This entry lists 14 T cell receptor beta chains sequenced from one sample in a study of blood T cell repertoires in COVID-19. Repertoires were generated with immunoSEQ multiplex PCR, while TCRdb's copy carries only in-frame clones and drops some. The sample includes 150,000 to 180,000 clones, approximately 79% of them seen just once. Sequences were obtained from PBMCs or T cells enriched from blood (not recorded which). The origin of the receptors is a man aged 50 or older who had recovered from COVID-19.

The chain employs TRBV3-1 (or the pseudogene TRBV3-2) and TRBJ2-7; tentatively, D is TRBD2 (6 bases). V lost 2 bases and J lost 12, with 23 bases in between. Germline V gene sequence: CDR1 LGHDT, CDR2 YNNKEL (reference sequence). CDR3 length: 15 residues. The CDR3 is CASSQSWRGPFGRYF. The CDR3 nucleotides are TGTGCCAGCAGCCAAAGTTGGCGGGGACCCTTCGGGAGGTACTTC.

This clone was detected a few times. The chain uses TRBV7-3 and TRBJ1-1, with D perhaps matching TRBD1 (6 bases). The CDR3 contains 13 residues. CDR1 and CDR2 from the germline V gene are SGHTA and FQGTGA. With 6 bases removed from V and 7 bases from J, the gap between germline ends came to 15 bases. The CDR3 here is CASSSTGGDEAFF. DNA of the CDR3: TGTGCCAGCAGTTCTACGGGGGGCGATGAAGCTTTCTTT.

The chain links TRBV6-2 or TRBV6-3 to TRBJ1-1, with 12 bases fitting TRBD1. The CDR3 runs 16 residues. Germline CDR1 reads MNHEY; CDR2 reads SVGEGT. V was pared by 0 bases and J by 4 bases, with 3 bases of the junction left unmatched. The CDR3 nucleotides read TGTGCCAGCAGTTACTCCGGGACAGGGGGCATCACTGAAGCTTTCTTT. This sequence encodes CASSYSGTGGITEAFF.

This chain joins TRBV4-2 and TRBJ1-5; the match to TRBD1 covers 7 bases. V dropped 1 base and J dropped 1; count of bases not matched to a gene: 7. The CDR3 has 17 residues. In germline, CDR1 is LGHNA, CDR2 YNFKEQ. The CDR3 nucleotides read TGTGCCAGCAGCCAAGGCGGGACAGTCAGGAGCAATCAGCCCCAGCATTTT. Its translation: CASSQGGTVRSNQPQHF.

V and J are TRBV3-1 (or the pseudogene TRBV3-2) and TRBJ1-6; a possible D gene is TRBD1 (6 bases). In germline, CDR1 is LGHDT, CDR2 YNNKEL (reference sequence). This CDR3 is built from 15 residues. V shed 1 base and J shed 9 bases, with 13 bases lying between them. CDR3 coding DNA: TGTGCCAGCAGCCAAGCGGGGCAGGGGAGTTCACCCCTCCACTTT. Translating it yields CASSQAGQGSSPLHF.

This clone was detected once. The gene calls are TRBV7-9 and TRBJ1-1; D remains ambiguous. The germline V and J ends were trimmed by 7 bases and 14 bases, with 20 bases remaining between them. Germline loops: CDR1 SEHNR, CDR2 FQNEAQ (reference sequence). This CDR3 contains 12 residues. DNA for the CDR3: TGTGCCAGCAATAAGAGAGCGACCGAGTCCTTCTTT. Its protein product is CASNKRATESFF.

The chain couples TRBV4-2 to TRBJ2-7, with 9 bases fitting TRBD2. V was pared by 0 bases and J by 7 bases, with 7 bases of the junction left unmatched. CDR3 length: 15 residues. Germline V lookup: CDR1 LGHNA, CDR2 YNFKEQ. CDR3 nucleotide sequence: TGTGCCAGCAGCCAAGACCGGACTAGCGTACGAGAGCAGTACTTC. Its translation is CASSQDRTSVREQYF.

The chain has TRBV7-2 and TRBJ1-1; 7 nucleotides align to TRBD1. Germline V gives CDR1 SGHTA, CDR2 FQGNSA. Trimming at V came to 4 bases and at J to 1 base, leaving 3 bases not matched to a gene. The CDR3 runs to 14 residues. The CDR3 reads CASSSWTGNTEAFF. DNA for the CDR3: TGTGCCAGCAGCTCCTGGACAGGGAACACTGAAGCTTTCTTT.

This chain joins TRBV23-1 and TRBJ2-7; the match to TRBD1 covers 10 bases. TRBV23-1 is labeled an ORF, and its function is uncertain. The J segment lost 0 bases and the V segment lost 0 bases, leaving 8 bases of the junction unmatched. CDR3 size: 18 residues. CDR3 amino acids: CASSQSPPRQGASYEQYF. The CDR3 nucleotides are TGCGCCAGCAGTCAATCGCCTCCAAGACAGGGGGCCTCCTACGAGCAGTACTTC.

The chain is built from TRBV10-2 and TRBJ2-1, with D uncertain. The CDR3 contains 14 residues. With 2 bases removed from V and 0 bases from J, the gap between germline ends came to 5 bases. Germline V CDR1 and CDR2: WSHSY, SAAADI. Here the CDR3 reads CASSEESSYNEQFF. The CDR3 DNA sequence: TGCGCCAGCAGTGAGGAGAGCTCCTACAATGAGCAGTTCTTC.

The chain carries TRBV4-2 and TRBJ1-2, with D unclear. Germline assignment: CDR1 LGHNA and CDR2 YNFKEQ. V lost 7 bases, J lost 0 bases, and 9 bases lay in between. The CDR3 runs 13 residues. CDR3 DNA sequence: TGTGCCAGCACCGAAGCGGCTAACTATGGCTACACCTTC. Protein sequence: CASTEAANYGYTF.

The genes are TRBV19 and TRBJ1-1, with 8 bases fitting TRBD1. V lost 5 bases, J lost 14 bases, and 10 bases stayed unmatched. From germline, CDR1 is LNHDA and CDR2 SQIVND (reference sequence). The CDR3 is 12 amino acids. The CDR3 DNA follows: TGTGCCAGTAGTCGAATACAGGGGGATCGGTTCTTT. Protein: CASSRIQGDRFF.

A few counts support this clone. The chain combines TRBV6-6 with TRBJ1-2, with TRBD1 matching over 10 bases. V gave up 0 bases and J gave up 7 bases; unmatched junction bases: 2. Per the germline V gene, CDR1 is MNHNY and CDR2 is SVGAGI (reference sequence). This CDR3 is 14 amino acids long. The CDR3 spells CASSYSDRGLGYTF. DNA for the CDR3: TGTGCCAGCAGTTACTCCGACAGGGGGCTTGGCTACACCTTC.

The rearrangement joins TRBV11-3 to TRBJ2-7, with 7 bases matching TRBD2. This CDR3 region has 13 residues. CDR1 SGHNT and CDR2 YENEEA come from the germline V gene. V was clipped by 1 base and J by 10 bases; unmatched bases: 7. CDR3 loop: CASSLGVTSDQYF. The CDR3 DNA reads TGTGCCAGCAGCTTAGGGGTAACTAGCGATCAGTACTTC.